This TCR beta chain is from a study of blood T cell repertoires in COVID-19. Germline V gene sequence: CDR1 LNHNV, CDR2 YYDKDF (reference sequence). Losses at the gene ends were 3 bases for V and 1 base for J; bases not matched to a gene: 8. The CDR3 sequence is 17 residues long. Only in-frame clones appear in the TCRdb table, and some are missing; sequencing was by immunoSEQ multiplex PCR. The data contain 70,000 or so clones, over 65% of them seen just once; the ten biggest clones take up 35%. This chain links TRBV15 with TRBJ2-5, with 10 bases aligning to TRBD1. The sample taken for sequencing was peripheral blood. This TCR derives from a woman in her 70s with acute or convalescent COVID-19. The CDR3 is CATSRGPGQGLQETQYF. The CDR3 region has the DNA TGTGCCACCAGCAGGGGACCGGGACAGGGGCTCCAAGAGACCCAGTACTTC.